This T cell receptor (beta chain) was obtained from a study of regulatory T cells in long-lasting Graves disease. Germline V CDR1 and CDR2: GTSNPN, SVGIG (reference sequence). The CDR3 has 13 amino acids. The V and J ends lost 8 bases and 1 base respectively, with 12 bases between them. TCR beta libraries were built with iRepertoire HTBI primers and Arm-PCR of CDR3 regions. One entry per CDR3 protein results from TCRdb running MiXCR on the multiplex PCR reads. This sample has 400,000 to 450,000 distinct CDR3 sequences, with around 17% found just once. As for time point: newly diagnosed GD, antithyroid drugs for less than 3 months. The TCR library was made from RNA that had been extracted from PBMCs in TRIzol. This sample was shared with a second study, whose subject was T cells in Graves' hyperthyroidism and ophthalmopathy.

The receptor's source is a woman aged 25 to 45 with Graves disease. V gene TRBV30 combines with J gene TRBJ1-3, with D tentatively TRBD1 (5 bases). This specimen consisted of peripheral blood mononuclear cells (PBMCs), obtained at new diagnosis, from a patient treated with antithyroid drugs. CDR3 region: CARDGSSGNTIYF. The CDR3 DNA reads TGTGCCAGGGACGGAAGTTCTGGAAACACCATATATTTT.